These T cell receptor beta chains were read from a single sample in a study of cytomegalovirus exposure and HLA in healthy donors. Sequenced by immunoSEQ multiplex PCR; TCRdb stores in-frame clones only, minus some. The sample holds more than 70,000 clones; 85% to 95% are singletons and the top ten take approximately 1%. Specimen: PBMCs. All receptors come from a woman in her late teens or twenties in good health and CMV-seronegative. CDR3s include the opening cysteine and the closing phenylalanine or tryptophan. The order of the fields is V gene, clone size, J gene, D gene, CDR3 DNA, CDR3 protein. The D gene is left open where the match is weak. Expanded clones are given a class, and other clones once, few, many or no size at all.

v_call: TRBV19
clone_size: .
j_call: TRBJ1-4
d_call: TRBD1
cdr3_nt: TGTGCCAGTAGTACAACCGGGACAGGGGAAGGTTTGGCTAATGAAAAACTGTTTTTT
cdr3_aa: CASSTTGTGEGLANEKLFF

v_call: TRBV5-6
clone_size: .
j_call: TRBJ2-6
d_call: .
cdr3_nt: TGTGCCAGCAGCCTTCTCTCAAGCGTGAAATCTCCCGGGGCCAACGTCCTGACTTTC
cdr3_aa: CASSLLSSVKSPGANVLTF

v_call: TRBV11-2
clone_size: few
j_call: TRBJ2-3
d_call: TRBD2
cdr3_nt: TGTGCCAGCAGCTTAGGGCTAGCGGGGTCGAGGAGCACAGATACGCAGTATTTT
cdr3_aa: CASSLGLAGSRSTDTQYF

v_call: TRBV29-1
clone_size: few
j_call: TRBJ2-7
d_call: .
cdr3_nt: TGCAGCGTTGAGGAGACTAGGGACTCCTACGAGCAGTACTTC
cdr3_aa: CSVEETRDSYEQYF

v_call: TRBV18
clone_size: .
j_call: TRBJ2-1
d_call: .
cdr3_nt: TGTGCCAGCTCACCACGACAGTCGGCGGATGAGCAGTTCTTC
cdr3_aa: CASSPRQSADEQFF

v_call: TRBV27
clone_size: .
j_call: TRBJ2-4
d_call: .
cdr3_nt: TGTGCCAGCAGTTTATCCCGTGATCGGGCCAAAAACATTCAGTACTTC
cdr3_aa: CASSLSRDRAKNIQYF

v_call: TRBV9
clone_size: .
j_call: TRBJ2-3
d_call: .
cdr3_nt: TGTGCCAGCAGCTTCCGCAGGGGAACAGATACGCAGTATTTT
cdr3_aa: CASSFRRGTDTQYF

v_call: TRBV19
clone_size: once
j_call: TRBJ2-7
d_call: .
cdr3_nt: TGTGCCACGTCAGAGGGGGACTCCTACGAGCAGTACTTC
cdr3_aa: CATSEGDSYEQYF

v_call: TRBV10-1
clone_size: .
j_call: TRBJ2-5
d_call: .
cdr3_nt: TGCGCCAGCAGTGAGTCGATAGGTGGGCAAAAGACCCAGTACTTC
cdr3_aa: CASSESIGGQKTQYF

v_call: TRBV18
clone_size: .
j_call: TRBJ1-2
d_call: .
cdr3_nt: TGTGCCAGCTCACTGCGGGCAGAGAGCTATGGCTACACCTTC
cdr3_aa: CASSLRAESYGYTF

v_call: TRBV19
clone_size: .
j_call: TRBJ2-2
d_call: .
cdr3_nt: TGTGCCAGTAGTATTCAGGGCCCCTCTATAACCGGGGAGCTGTTTTTT
cdr3_aa: CASSIQGPSITGELFF

v_call: TRBV7-9
clone_size: .
j_call: TRBJ2-1
d_call: .
cdr3_nt: TGTGCCAGCAGCGAACGGGCAGGGATAAATGAGCAGTTCTTC
cdr3_aa: CASSERAGINEQFF

v_call: TRBV28
clone_size: once
j_call: TRBJ2-1
d_call: .
cdr3_nt: TGTGCCAGCACCTCTCCTAGGCGGAGCTCCTACAATGAGCAGTTCTTC
cdr3_aa: CASTSPRRSSYNEQFF

v_call: TRBV11-2
clone_size: .
j_call: TRBJ2-7
d_call: .
cdr3_nt: TGTGCCAGCAGCGAGGCCCTCTACGAGCAGTACTTC
cdr3_aa: CASSEALYEQYF

v_call: TRBV7-3
clone_size: .
j_call: TRBJ2-1
d_call: TRBD2
cdr3_nt: TGTGCCAGCAGCCCCCATAGCGGGAGGTGGAATGAGCAGTTCTTC
cdr3_aa: CASSPHSGRWNEQFF

v_call: TRBV4-3
clone_size: .
j_call: TRBJ2-2
d_call: TRBD2
cdr3_nt: TGCGCCAGCAGCCAAGATCCGGGGGGATGGGGTACCGGGGAGCTGTTTTTT
cdr3_aa: CASSQDPGGWGTGELFF

v_call: TRBV12-5
clone_size: .
j_call: TRBJ2-3
d_call: .
cdr3_nt: TGTGCTAGTGGTCCCGACCGGGTGGGAGATACGCAGTATTTT
cdr3_aa: CASGPDRVGDTQYF

v_call: TRBV9
clone_size: once
j_call: TRBJ1-5
d_call: .
cdr3_nt: TGTGCCAGCAGCGTAGGTGGAGACCCTGGGAATCAGCCCCAGCATTTT
cdr3_aa: CASSVGGDPGNQPQHF

v_call: TRBV11-2
clone_size: .
j_call: TRBJ2-7
d_call: .
cdr3_nt: TGTGCCAGCAGCTTATTAGCGGTCGGGGAGCAGTACTTC
cdr3_aa: CASSLLAVGEQYF

v_call: TRBV10-1
clone_size: .
j_call: TRBJ2-2
d_call: TRBD2
cdr3_nt: TGCGCCAGCAGTCCTAGTAGTGGAGCGGGGGACACCGGGGAGCTGTTTTTT
cdr3_aa: CASSPSSGAGDTGELFF

v_call: TRBV6-4
clone_size: .
j_call: TRBJ2-2
d_call: TRBD2
cdr3_nt: TGTGCCAGCAGTGTTGGCGGGAGGGCCGTCGGCACCGGGGAGCTGTTTTTT
cdr3_aa: CASSVGGRAVGTGELFF

v_call: TRBV14
clone_size: .
j_call: TRBJ2-7
d_call: TRBD2
cdr3_nt: TGTGCCAGCAGCCAAGAAACTAGCGGCTCCTACGAGCAGTACTTC
cdr3_aa: CASSQETSGSYEQYF

v_call: TRBV4-3
clone_size: .
j_call: TRBJ1-2
d_call: TRBD1
cdr3_nt: TGCGCCAGCAGCCAAGATATGGGACAGGGGTACTATGGCTACACCTTC
cdr3_aa: CASSQDMGQGYYGYTF

v_call: TRBV28
clone_size: .
j_call: TRBJ1-2
d_call: .
cdr3_nt: TGTGCCAGCAGTTTTTCAGCTAACTATGGCTACACCTTC
cdr3_aa: CASSFSANYGYTF

v_call: TRBV4-1
clone_size: .
j_call: TRBJ1-4
d_call: .
cdr3_nt: TGCGCCAGCAGCCAAGCAGGGGCGAATGAAAAACTGTTTTTT
cdr3_aa: CASSQAGANEKLFF

v_call: TRBV7-9
clone_size: once
j_call: TRBJ2-7
d_call: .
cdr3_nt: TGTGCCAGCAGCCGAACAGGGAGTGAAGAGCAGTACTTC
cdr3_aa: CASSRTGSEEQYF

v_call: TRBV19
clone_size: .
j_call: TRBJ1-4
d_call: TRBD1
cdr3_nt: TGTGCCAGTAGTTGGGGACAGTATAATGAAAAACTGTTTTTT
cdr3_aa: CASSWGQYNEKLFF

v_call: TRBV28
clone_size: .
j_call: TRBJ2-7
d_call: TRBD1
cdr3_nt: TGTGCCAGCAGTGCTCCCGGGACAGGGAGAGAGCAGTACTTC
cdr3_aa: CASSAPGTGREQYF

v_call: TRBV29-1
clone_size: .
j_call: TRBJ2-2
d_call: .
cdr3_nt: TGCAGCGTTAGACAGATCAACACCGGGGAGCTGTTTTTT
cdr3_aa: CSVRQINTGELFF

v_call: TRBV7-2
clone_size: .
j_call: TRBJ2-2
d_call: .
cdr3_nt: TGTGCCAGCAGCTTATGGCAGAACACCGGGGAGCTGTTTTTT
cdr3_aa: CASSLWQNTGELFF

v_call: TRBV27
clone_size: .
j_call: TRBJ1-1
d_call: .
cdr3_nt: TGTGCCAGCAGTTTGCTCAGGGGAACTGAAGCTTTCTTT
cdr3_aa: CASSLLRGTEAFF

v_call: TRBV19
clone_size: once
j_call: TRBJ2-1
d_call: TRBD1
cdr3_nt: TGTGCCAGCACAGGGGGGAACTACAATGAGCAGTTCTTC
cdr3_aa: CASTGGNYNEQFF

v_call: TRBV29-1
clone_size: once
j_call: TRBJ2-2
d_call: TRBD2
cdr3_nt: TGCAGCGCCGGGATTAGCGGGAGCACCGGGGAGCTGTTTTTT
cdr3_aa: CSAGISGSTGELFF

v_call: TRBV28
clone_size: .
j_call: TRBJ2-7
d_call: TRBD2
cdr3_nt: TGTGCCAGCAGTTATAGGCTAGCGGGAGCCAACTCCTACGAGCAGTACTTC
cdr3_aa: CASSYRLAGANSYEQYF

v_call: TRBV5-4
clone_size: .
j_call: TRBJ1-1
d_call: TRBD1
cdr3_nt: TGTGCCAGCAGCTTGGCCGGGACAGGGTTCACTGAAGCTTTCTTT
cdr3_aa: CASSLAGTGFTEAFF

v_call: TRBV30
clone_size: once
j_call: TRBJ1-6
d_call: TRBD1
cdr3_nt: TGTGCCTGGAGTGTTGGACAGGCCACCTCACCCCTCCACTTT
cdr3_aa: CAWSVGQATSPLHF

v_call: TRBV2
clone_size: .
j_call: TRBJ2-2
d_call: TRBD1
cdr3_nt: TGTGCCAGCAGTGAAGGTGGTACAGGGGTCGACACCGGGGAGCTGTTTTTT
cdr3_aa: CASSEGGTGVDTGELFF

v_call: TRBV23-1
clone_size: .
j_call: TRBJ2-7
d_call: TRBD1
cdr3_nt: TGCGCCAGCAAACTCTTCAGGGGGCACCACGAGCAGTACTTC
cdr3_aa: CASKLFRGHHEQYF

v_call: TRBV9
clone_size: .
j_call: TRBJ2-7
d_call: TRBD1
cdr3_nt: TGTGCCAGCAGCGAGGGGACAGGGTACCACGAGCAGTACTTC
cdr3_aa: CASSEGTGYHEQYF

v_call: TRBV5-4
clone_size: once
j_call: TRBJ2-7
d_call: .
cdr3_nt: TGTGCCAGCAGCTCACGGAAACAGGGTACGTCCTACGAGCAGTACTTC
cdr3_aa: CASSSRKQGTSYEQYF

v_call: TRBV7-9
clone_size: .
j_call: TRBJ1-2
d_call: TRBD1
cdr3_nt: TGTGCCAGCAGCCGGACAGGGGAGGCCTATGGCTACACCTTC
cdr3_aa: CASSRTGEAYGYTF

v_call: TRBV15
clone_size: .
j_call: TRBJ2-2
d_call: TRBD1
cdr3_nt: TGTGCCACATCGGGGACAGTCACGAACACCGGGGAGCTGTTTTTT
cdr3_aa: CATSGTVTNTGELFF

v_call: TRBV4-3
clone_size: .
j_call: TRBJ2-1
d_call: .
cdr3_nt: TGCGCCAGCAGCCAAGAGCGGGGTTACGAGCAGTTCTTC
cdr3_aa: CASSQERGYEQFF

v_call: TRBV2
clone_size: .
j_call: TRBJ1-2
d_call: TRBD1
cdr3_nt: TGTGCCAGCAGTTCTGACAGGGAGGAAGTTATCTATGGCTACACCTTC
cdr3_aa: CASSSDREEVIYGYTF

v_call: TRBV7-9
clone_size: .
j_call: TRBJ1-1
d_call: TRBD1
cdr3_nt: TGTGCCAGCAGCTTAGATTTGAATCACAGGGGAGCTTTCTTT
cdr3_aa: CASSLDLNHRGAFF

v_call: TRBV18
clone_size: .
j_call: TRBJ1-2
d_call: .
cdr3_nt: TGTGCCAGCTCACCGACAGGAGACTATGGCTACACCTTC
cdr3_aa: CASSPTGDYGYTF

v_call: TRBV9
clone_size: .
j_call: TRBJ2-1
d_call: .
cdr3_nt: TGTGCCAGCAGCGTAGCTACCGGGAATGAGCAGTTCTTC
cdr3_aa: CASSVATGNEQFF

v_call: TRBV7-2
clone_size: .
j_call: TRBJ2-7
d_call: .
cdr3_nt: TGTGCCAGCAGCTCCTTTTGGGTGGGCGGAGGGGACGAGCAGTACTTC
cdr3_aa: CASSSFWVGGGDEQYF

v_call: TRBV30
clone_size: .
j_call: TRBJ2-7
d_call: .
cdr3_nt: TGTGCCGGAGACAAACAGGGTTCCTACGAGCAGTACTTC
cdr3_aa: CAGDKQGSYEQYF

v_call: TRBV6-6
clone_size: .
j_call: TRBJ2-7
d_call: TRBD1
cdr3_nt: TGTGCCAGCAGTTACCTGGACAGGGGGCGCGACGAGCAGTACTTC
cdr3_aa: CASSYLDRGRDEQYF

v_call: TRBV27
clone_size: .
j_call: TRBJ2-5
d_call: TRBD2
cdr3_nt: TGTGCCAGCAGTTTCCAACGCAGAGCGGGGGAGACCCAGTACTTC
cdr3_aa: CASSFQRRAGETQYF

v_call: TRBV4-1
clone_size: .
j_call: TRBJ2-1
d_call: .
cdr3_nt: TGCGCCAGCAGCCAAGATTACGAGACAGTCTACAATGAGCAGTTCTTC
cdr3_aa: CASSQDYETVYNEQFF

v_call: TRBV19
clone_size: .
j_call: TRBJ1-5
d_call: .
cdr3_nt: TGTGCCAGTAGTACTTTATGGGGGGAACAGCCCCAGCATTTT
cdr3_aa: CASSTLWGEQPQHF

v_call: TRBV27
clone_size: .
j_call: TRBJ2-2
d_call: TRBD2
cdr3_nt: TGTGCCAGCGAGGGACTACGGAGCGGGGAGCTGTTTTTT
cdr3_aa: CASEGLRSGELFF

v_call: TRBV7-9
clone_size: .
j_call: TRBJ1-2
d_call: .
cdr3_nt: TGTGCCAGCAGCACCTATGGAGAGGATGGCTACACCTTC
cdr3_aa: CASSTYGEDGYTF

v_call: TRBV5-1
clone_size: once
j_call: TRBJ2-2
d_call: .
cdr3_nt: TGCGCCAGCAGCCTTAGACTACTCCGAAGGGACACCGGGGAGCTGTTTTTT
cdr3_aa: CASSLRLLRRDTGELFF

v_call: TRBV7-6
clone_size: .
j_call: TRBJ2-3
d_call: TRBD2
cdr3_nt: TGTGCCAGCAGCCAGAGACTAGCGGGAGGAATCACAGATACGCAGTATTTT
cdr3_aa: CASSQRLAGGITDTQYF

v_call: TRBV7-9
clone_size: once
j_call: TRBJ1-5
d_call: TRBD1
cdr3_nt: TGTGCCAGCAGCGGGGGACAGTTAAATCAGCCCCAGCATTTT
cdr3_aa: CASSGGQLNQPQHF

v_call: TRBV5-6
clone_size: .
j_call: TRBJ2-3
d_call: .
cdr3_nt: TGTGCCAGCAGCTTCCTACCAACCTCATTCTCTCCTAGCACAGATACGCAGTATTTT
cdr3_aa: CASSFLPTSFSPSTDTQYF